This T cell receptor beta chain was captured by sequencing in a study of blood T cell repertoires in COVID-19. V was pared by 7 bases and J by 6 bases, with 8 bases of the junction left unmatched. The CDR3 runs 14 residues. Germline V gives CDR1 MDHEN, CDR2 SYDVKM. Using immunoSEQ multiplex PCR, the repertoire was profiled, and TCRdb retains in-frame clones only, with some absent. Of 300,000 to 400,000 clones in the sample, roughly nine tenths are singletons; the top ten hold over 4%. The chain employs TRBV28 and TRBJ1-2; TRBD1 aligns across 10 bases. The origin of this receptor is a man between 60 and 75 years old who had recovered from COVID-19. The material sequenced was PBMCs or T cells enriched from blood (not recorded which). The CDR3: CASILRGTGDGYTF. CDR3 nucleotide sequence: TGTGCCAGCATCCTGAGGGGGACAGGGGATGGCTACACCTTC.